This T cell receptor beta chain was sequenced during a study of cytomegalovirus exposure and HLA in healthy donors. Notes on the study in general: The likely origin of a cluster of highly shared sequence variants was a sequencing artifact. According to the study, around 180 TCR beta chains were cytomegalovirus-associated. Later work found that TCR association rates differed between HLA loci; DRB1 had the most and HLA-C the fewest.

Looked up from germline, CDR1 is SGHRS and CDR2 is YFSETQ. J lost 4 bases, V lost 4 bases, and 12 bases had no gene match. The CDR3 totals 17 residues. Points on this clone: What it binds is not known.

The PCR employed 60 Vbeta primers together with 13 Jbeta primers. Using immunoSEQ multiplex PCR, the repertoire was profiled, and TCRdb retains in-frame clones only, with some absent. This table holds over 150,000 clones, 75% to 85% found once. The receptor's source is a woman between 45 and 60 years old in good health and CMV-seronegative. The chain has TRBV5-1 and TRBJ2-5; 11 bases align to TRBD1. Sequencing was done on a sample of PBMCs. The CDR3 bases are TGCGCCAGCAGCACGTTCCCGGGACAGGGGGTAGGAGAGACCCAGTACTTC. It is translated as CASSTFPGQGVGETQYF.